Listed here are 7 T cell receptor beta chains from one sample, sequenced in a study of cytomegalovirus exposure and HLA in healthy donors. PCR employed 60 Vbeta and 13 Jbeta primers. Some clones are missing from TCRdb's copy, which holds only in-frame ones; the method was immunoSEQ multiplex PCR. The profile covers around 120,000 clones, with 70% to 85% appearing a single time and more than 2.5% taken by the ten largest. Sequencing was carried out using PBMCs. The receptors come from a woman in her sixties or seventies in good health and CMV-seropositive.

This rearrangement joins TRBV11-3 to TRBJ2-2, with D possibly TRBD1 on 5 matching bases. Trimming took 3 bases from V and 0 from J, leaving 8 bases between them. The V gene's germline CDR1 is SGHNT and CDR2 YENEEA. The CDR3 is made up of 15 amino acids. This CDR3 reads CASSFRAANTGELFF. The DNA for the CDR3 is TGTGCCAGCAGCTTCAGGGCCGCGAACACCGGGGAGCTGTTTTTT.

This chain connects TRBV13 to TRBJ1-1, with a tentative D call TRBD1 (5 bases). The germline CDR1 and CDR2 sequences are PRHDT and FYEKMQ (reference sequence). Trimming took 1 base from V and 8 from J, leaving 8 bases between them. The CDR3 has 12 amino acids. Here the CDR3 reads CASSLDDREAFF. In DNA, the CDR3 is TGTGCCAGCAGCTTAGATGACAGAGAAGCTTTCTTT. Drawing the rest from reference TRBV13 and TRBJ1-1, the complete variable domain is AAGVIQSPRHLIKEKRETATLKCYPIPRHDTVYWYQQGPGQDPQFLISFYEKMQSDKGSIPDRFSAQQFSDYHSELNMSSLELGDSALYFCASSLDDREAFFGQGTRLTVV.

The chain joins TRBV7-9 to TRBJ1-6; D gene uncertain. Per germline, CDR1 SEHNR and CDR2 FQNEAQ (reference sequence). Trimming took 3 bases from V and 0 from J, leaving 6 bases between them. This CDR3 is built from 15 residues. The CDR3 bases are TGTGCCAGCAGCTTGAGTAGCTCCTATAATTCACCCCTCCACTTT. Amino acids: CASSLSSSYNSPLHF.

This CDR3 reads CASSPTVQTEAFF. The CDR3 DNA follows: TGTGCCAGCAGCCCCACAGTACAGACTGAAGCTTTCTTT. V gene TRBV6-1 combines with J gene TRBJ1-1; D remains ambiguous. Germline values: CDR1 MNHNS, CDR2 SASEGT. The ends were cut back, 6 bases at V and 5 bases at J, with 13 bases in the middle. The CDR3 loop spans 13 amino acids.

This chain uses TRBV6-5 with TRBJ2-5, with D perhaps matching TRBD1 (6 bases). V lost 5 bases, J lost 7 bases, and 11 bases lay in between. From germline, CDR1 is MNHEY and CDR2 SVGAGI. The length of the CDR3 is 12 residues. CDR3 in DNA: TGTGCCAGCAGTGAAGGGGGAATGACCCAGTACTTC. Residues: CASSEGGMTQYF.

This chain connects TRBV6-5 to TRBJ1-5, with D possibly being TRBD1 (5 bases). Germline V CDR1 and CDR2: MNHEY, SVGAGI. The length of the CDR3 is 14 residues. V lost 5 bases and J 4 bases, leaving 12 bases between the germline ends. The chain's CDR3 is CASSLQGGNQPQHF. The CDR3 DNA reads TGTGCCAGCAGTCTTCAGGGTGGAAATCAGCCCCAGCATTTT.

J is TRBJ2-1 and V is TRBV20-1; possibly TRBD1 for D (8 bases). The CDR3 is 11 residues long. V was clipped by 5 bases and J by 15 bases, with 17 bases between them. CDR1 and CDR2 (germline): DFQATT, SNEGSKA (reference sequence). CDR3 amino acids: CSAPAGDRLFF. Written as DNA, the CDR3 is TGCAGTGCTCCTGCGGGGGACAGGTTGTTCTTC.